The 12 T cell receptor beta chains below were found in one sample sequenced in a study of shared clonotypes between healthy human individuals. Profiling relied on immunoSEQ multiplex PCR, and the TCRdb table lists in-frame clones only, not all of them. The sample shows about 1.5 million clones, 98% of them seen only once. Sequencing was performed on naive CD4+ T cells sorted from blood. Subset meaning: CD45RA+ positively selected. The receptors stem from a man in his thirties or forties in good health.

The V and J genes are TRBV6-6 and TRBJ1-5; D remains ambiguous. CDR3 length: 11 amino acids. V was trimmed by 8 bases and J by 4 bases, leaving 6 bases between them. Germline-derived CDR1 and CDR2 are MNHNY and SVGAGI (reference sequence). The CDR3 loop reads CASGVNQPQHF. In nucleotides, the CDR3 is TGTGCCAGCGGGGTGAATCAGCCCCAGCATTTT.

The chain employs TRBV19 and TRBJ2-7; 8 bases line up with TRBD1. Germline assignment: CDR1 LNHDA and CDR2 SQIVND (reference sequence). The CDR3 has 14 residues. V dropped 9 bases and J dropped 2; count of bases not matched to a gene: 9. Here the CDR3 reads CASKTRQGTYEQYF. CDR3 DNA sequence: TGTGCCAGCAAAACCCGACAGGGGACCTACGAGCAGTACTTC.

This clone appeared a single time. The chain carries TRBV29-1 and TRBJ2-2; D perhaps matches TRBD2 (5 bases). The CDR3 is 13 residues long. Germline loops: CDR1 SQVTM, CDR2 ANQGSEA. Trimming took 5 bases from V and 5 from J, leaving 12 bases between them. The CDR3 DNA sequence: TGCAGCGTTTCGGAGGTCGGGACCGGGGAGCTGTTTTTT. Its protein product is CSVSEVGTGELFF.

This chain uses TRBV27 with TRBJ2-5; possibly TRBD1 or TRBD2 for D (5 bases each). The CDR3 has 13 amino acids. Germline loops: CDR1 MNHEY, CDR2 SMNVEV (reference sequence). Trimming removed 2 bases at V and 5 bases at J, with 9 bases between. The CDR3 spells CASSLIGTETQYF. The CDR3 coding sequence is TGTGCCAGCAGTTTAATAGGGACGGAGACCCAGTACTTC.

V is TRBV28 and J is TRBJ1-2; D unresolved. Germline CDR1 reads MDHEN; CDR2 reads SYDVKM. The length of the CDR3 is 14 residues. The V gene lost 2 bases and the J gene lost 1 base, with 8 bases spanning the gap. Written as DNA, the CDR3 is TGTGCCAGCAGTTTAGGGGATTTTAACTATGGCTACACCTTC. Amino acids: CASSLGDFNYGYTF.

The rearrangement joins TRBV5-4 to TRBJ1-2; D ambiguous. Germline values: CDR1 SGHNT, CDR2 YYREEE (reference sequence). The CDR3 is made up of 14 amino acids. The V end lost 1 base, the J end lost 10 bases, and 17 bases lay between the germline ends. The CDR3 DNA reads as TGTGCCAGCAGCTTGAGAGAAGACGTTTCGTTCTACACCTTC. Protein product: CASSLREDVSFYTF.

This clone showed up just once. The J gene is TRBJ2-1, the V gene TRBV15, with 7 bases matching TRBD2. After removal of 3 bases from V and 6 bases from J, the junction contained 8 bases not matched to a gene. Germline CDR1 LNHNV, CDR2 YYDKDF (reference sequence). The CDR3 extends over 15 amino acids. For the CDR3, the DNA is TGTGCCACCAGCAGTTGGGCGGGAGTCCTCAATGAGCAGTTCTTC. It translates to CATSSWAGVLNEQFF.

The CDR3 reads CASSGYRRGNEQFF. In DNA, the CDR3 is TGTGCCAGCAGTGGATACCGGAGGGGGAATGAGCAGTTCTTC. The chain carries TRBV2 and TRBJ2-1; D might be TRBD1 or TRBD2, each matching 6 bases. From germline, CDR1 is SNHLY and CDR2 FYNNEI. CDR3 length equals 14 residues. V shed 4 bases and J shed 7 bases, with 14 bases lying between them.

The rearrangement links TRBV6-7 to TRBJ2-7, with 7 bases fitting TRBD2. TRBV6-7 is sorted into the ORF group, with uncertain function. This CDR3 is 15 amino acids long. J gave up 4 bases and V 0 bases, and 6 bases lay outside the gene matches. The chain's CDR3 is CASSYSTWREYEQYF. In DNA form, the CDR3 reads TGTGCCAGCAGTTACTCTACGTGGCGGGAGTACGAGCAGTACTTC.

Concerning this clone: One end of the junction fails to match germline, which may point to a read error. The V and J genes are TRBV7-9 and TRBJ2-5; 15 positions agree with TRBD2. Germline CDR1 SEHNR, CDR2 FQNEAQ (reference sequence). The CDR3 consists of 16 residues. DNA for the CDR3: TGCGCCAGCAGCCCTAGGGGACTAGCGGGAGGAGAGACCCAGTACTTC. This encodes CASSPRGLAGGETQYF. Full variable domain (missing parts from reference TRBV7-9 and TRBJ2-5): DTGVSQNPRHKITKRGQNVTFRCDPISEHNRLYWYRQTLGQGPEFLTYFQNEAQLEKSRLLSDRFSAERPKGSFSTLEIQRTEQGDSAMYLCASSPRGLAGGETQYFGPGTRLLVL.

This chain's CDR3 is CASSAGQGIETQYF. In DNA, the CDR3 is TGCGCCAGCAGTGCGGGACAGGGGATCGAGACCCAGTACTTC. The chain combines TRBV10-1 with TRBJ2-5; TRBD1 matches 10 bases. Germline V gives CDR1 WNHNN, CDR2 SYGVQD (reference sequence). The CDR3 consists of 14 residues. V trimming: 4 bases; J trimming: 5 bases; junction bases outside the gene matches: 4.

The DNA for the CDR3 is TGTGCCAGCAGCTTAGACGGGACAGGGTATGAAAAACTGTTTTTT. Translation: CASSLDGTGYEKLFF. The chain carries TRBV7-9 and TRBJ1-4; the match to TRBD1 covers 9 bases. Germline values: CDR1 SEHNR, CDR2 FQNEAQ (reference sequence). The CDR3 is 15 amino acids. V lost 1 base, J lost 6 bases, and 3 bases stayed unmatched. The full variable domain, rest sourced from reference TRBV7-9 and TRBJ1-4, is DTGVSQNPRHKITKRGQNVTFRCDPISEHNRLYWYRQTLGQGPEFLTYFQNEAQLEKSRLLSDRFSAERPKGSFSTLEIQRTEQGDSAMYLCASSLDGTGYEKLFFGSGTQLSVL.